Below are 24 T cell receptor beta chains sequenced from a single sample in a study of shared clonotypes between healthy human individuals. The data were produced by immunoSEQ multiplex PCR, yet TCRdb's version contains in-frame clones alone and is incomplete. The sample consists of about 580,000 clones, 95% to 98% of them appearing once. Naive CD8 cells lacked CD45RO, underwent positive selection for CCR7 and left out terminally differentiated effector memory CD45RA+ cells. Sequenced input: naive CD8+ T cells sorted from blood. These receptor sequences come from a man aged 25-40 years in good health.

The rearrangement links TRBV4-3 to TRBJ2-1, with 8 bases fitting TRBD2. Trimming cost V 1 base and J 0 bases; bases outside gene matches: 5. Per the germline V gene, CDR1 is LGHNA and CDR2 is YSLEER. The CDR3 is 17 residues long. The CDR3 sequence: CASSQAVLAGSYNEQFF. The CDR3 DNA sequence: TGCGCCAGCAGCCAAGCCGTGCTAGCGGGCTCCTACAATGAGCAGTTCTTC.

The chain recombines TRBV27 with TRBJ2-7; D perhaps matches TRBD2 (6 bases). This CDR3 region has 15 residues. Germline V gene data show CDR1 as MNHEY and CDR2 as SMNVEV (reference sequence). Trimming pared 5 bases from V and 3 bases from J, leaving 17 bases between. Here the CDR3 reads CASSLGMGGGYEQYF. Written as DNA, the CDR3 is TGTGCCAGCAGTCTGGGTATGGGGGGTGGCTACGAGCAGTACTTC.

A remark on this clone: Other DNA sequences in the sample encode the same CDR3. The chain employs TRBV6-5 and TRBJ2-3; 8 nucleotides agree with TRBD2. Per germline, CDR1 MNHEY and CDR2 SVGAGI. The ends lost 2 bases at V and 0 bases at J; junction bases unmatched: 1. The CDR3 covers 15 residues. CDR3: CASSYLAGSTDTQYF. In DNA form, the CDR3 reads TGTGCCAGCAGTTACCTAGCGGGTAGCACAGATACGCAGTATTTT.

Comment on this clone: At the DNA level, this CDR3 is encoded by other sequences in the same sample as well. The rearrangement links TRBV27 to TRBJ2-7; TRBD2 aligns across 7 bases. J gave up 0 bases and V 3 bases, and 2 bases lay outside the gene matches. The CDR3 is 14 residues long. From germline, CDR1 is MNHEY and CDR2 SMNVEV (reference sequence). The CDR3 bases are TGTGCCAGCAGTTTGGGCGGGAGCTCCTACGAGCAGTACTTC. It encodes CASSLGGSSYEQYF.

The rearrangement joins TRBV30 to TRBJ1-2; 8 positions match TRBD1. Germline-derived CDR1 and CDR2 are GTSNPN and SVGIG (reference sequence). Germline trimming cut 4 bases from V and 3 bases from J; bases unmatched to any gene: 4. CDR3 size: 13 residues. CDR3: CAWTGGVDYGYTF. In DNA form, the CDR3 reads TGTGCCTGGACAGGGGGCGTTGACTATGGCTACACCTTC.

V is TRBV27 and J is TRBJ2-7; no clear D gene. The germline gives CDR1 MNHEY, CDR2 SMNVEV (reference sequence). The CDR3 length is 13 residues. With 4 bases removed from V and 0 bases from J, the gap between germline ends came to 7 bases. DNA of the CDR3: TGTGCCAGCAGTTCCAGAGTCTCCTACGAGCAGTACTTC. It specifies CASSSRVSYEQYF.

This chain uses TRBV4-3 with TRBJ1-1, with 8 positions matching TRBD1. The CDR3 loop spans 17 amino acids. The germline V gene encodes CDR1 LGHNA and CDR2 YSLEER. J lost 1 base, V lost 0 bases, and 7 bases had no gene match. The DNA of the CDR3 is TGCGCCAGCAGCCAAGAACTTCGGACAGGGCAGAACACTGAAGCTTTCTTT. Amino acids: CASSQELRTGQNTEAFF.

The chain employs TRBV27 and TRBJ1-5; a possible D gene is TRBD1 (5 bases). This CDR3 has 14 amino acids. V lost 3 bases, J lost 6 bases, and 12 bases lay in between. Germline V lookup: CDR1 MNHEY, CDR2 SMNVEV (reference sequence). The CDR3 DNA reads TGTGCCAGCAGTTTGGGGACCTCGGGTCAGCCCCAGCATTTT. The encoded protein is CASSLGTSGQPQHF.

The chain has TRBV18 and TRBJ2-1; D gene unclear. CDR3 length: 16 amino acids. The ends were cut back, 3 bases at V and 3 bases at J, with 15 bases in the middle. Germline V gene lookup returns CDR1 KGHSH and CDR2 LQKENI. In nucleotides, the CDR3 is TGTGCCAGCTCACCTACATCGACGAGGTACTACAATGAGCAGTTCTTC. This translates into CASSPTSTRYYNEQFF.

The rearrangement uses TRBV2 and TRBJ2-7, with TRBD1 matching over 7 bases. Germline V gives CDR1 SNHLY, CDR2 FYNNEI. The V and J ends lost 8 bases and 3 bases, in that order; junction bases with no gene match: 4. The CDR3 loop spans 12 amino acids. CDR3: CASGDSYYEQYF. The DNA of the CDR3 is TGTGCCAGCGGGGACAGCTACTACGAGCAGTACTTC.

The rearrangement joins TRBV15 to TRBJ2-1; D is unclear. Germline CDR1 and CDR2: LNHNV and YYDKDF (reference sequence). The CDR3 is 13 residues long. V lost 3 bases and J lost 5, with 8 bases in between. The CDR3 region is CATSRRRHNEQFF. In DNA, the CDR3 is TGTGCCACCAGCAGGCGGCGGCACAATGAGCAGTTCTTC.

V usage is TRBV7-3 and J usage is TRBJ2-5; 7 bases match TRBD1. Germline V gene lookup returns CDR1 SGHTA and CDR2 FQGTGA. The CDR3 is 13 amino acids. Unmatched junction bases numbered 1, after V lost 2 bases and J lost 4 bases. CDR3: CASSLAGGETQYF. CDR3 sequence (DNA): TGTGCCAGCAGCTTAGCAGGGGGAGAGACCCAGTACTTC.

The chain joins TRBV7-3 to TRBJ1-5, with 11 bases aligning to TRBD1. Trimming cost V 4 bases and J 6 bases; bases outside gene matches: 11. CDR1 is SGHTA and CDR2 is FQGTGA in the germline V gene. The CDR3 is made up of 17 amino acids. The CDR3 region is CASSSFKDRGHVQPQHF. The CDR3 DNA sequence: TGTGCCAGCAGCTCTTTCAAGGACAGGGGGCATGTTCAGCCCCAGCATTTT.

The CDR3 loop is CASSLVVLNYGYTF. The DNA of the CDR3 is TGTGCCAGCAGCTTAGTGGTCCTTAACTATGGCTACACCTTC. This sequence joins TRBV13 and TRBJ1-2; no reliable D call. V was trimmed by 1 base and J by 1 base, leaving 7 bases between them. In germline, CDR1 is PRHDT, CDR2 FYEKMQ (reference sequence). The CDR3 is made up of 14 amino acids.

The V gene is TRBV28, the J gene TRBJ1-1; TRBD1 matches at 7 bases. CDR3 length: 14 amino acids. V lost 8 bases and J lost 5; bases outside the gene matches: 11. In germline, CDR1 is MDHEN, CDR2 SYDVKM. For the CDR3, the DNA is TGTGCCAGCGATAGAACAGGGGCGCGAACTGAAGCTTTCTTT. Translation: CASDRTGARTEAFF.

This sequence joins TRBV2 and TRBJ2-3, with D unclear. The germline V gene encodes CDR1 SNHLY and CDR2 FYNNEI. The V end lost 8 bases, the J end lost 0 bases, and 15 bases lay between the germline ends. The length of the CDR3 is 15 residues. The CDR3 coding sequence is TGTGCCAGCCCGTCCGGGTGGGATAGCACAGATACGCAGTATTTT. Protein: CASPSGWDSTDTQYF.

This chain uses TRBV6-6 with TRBJ1-5; D is unresolved. The CDR3 length is 13 residues. The germline gives CDR1 MNHNY, CDR2 SVGAGI (reference sequence). Trimming cost V 6 bases and J 3 bases, with 9 bases left between them. The chain's CDR3 is CASSLQVNQPQHF. DNA of the CDR3: TGTGCCAGCAGCCTCCAAGTCAATCAGCCCCAGCATTTT.

The chain carries TRBV9 and TRBJ2-1; 13 positions match TRBD2. This CDR3 is 16 amino acids long. Trimming cost V 0 bases and J 6 bases; bases outside gene matches: 3. Germline CDR1 is SGDLS and CDR2 is YYNGEE. This chain's CDR3 is CASSVAGLAGVNEQFF. In nucleotides, the CDR3 is TGTGCCAGCAGCGTAGCCGGACTAGCGGGAGTCAATGAGCAGTTCTTC.

This clone was picked up one time. The chain couples TRBV30 to TRBJ2-3; D may match TRBD1 or TRBD2 (5 bases each). The V end was cut by 4 bases, the J end by 0 bases, with 11 bases between. The CDR3 runs to 14 residues. Germline V gene lookup returns CDR1 GTSNPN and CDR2 SVGIG (reference sequence). CDR3 residues: CAWTGTTSTDTQYF. Written as DNA, the CDR3 is TGTGCCTGGACAGGGACCACTAGCACAGATACGCAGTATTTT.

With respect to this clone: The same CDR3 arises from other DNA sequences in this sample as well. The chain employs TRBV7-9 and TRBJ2-1, with TRBD2 matching over 8 bases. There are 15 residues in the CDR3. V lost 5 bases to trimming and J lost 2 bases; unmatched junction nucleotides: 5. Germline V gives CDR1 SEHNR, CDR2 FQNEAQ (reference sequence). CDR3: CASSPAGGPYNEQFF. The CDR3 nucleotides are TGTGCCAGCAGCCCGGCGGGAGGCCCCTACAATGAGCAGTTCTTC.

This sequence joins TRBV13 and TRBJ2-4; 7 bases are a match to TRBD2. This CDR3 has 14 residues. The ends lost 3 bases at V and 8 bases at J; junction bases unmatched: 7. Per the germline V gene, CDR1 is PRHDT and CDR2 is FYEKMQ (reference sequence). CDR3 loop: CASSLGGSGDIQYF. CDR3 DNA: TGTGCCAGCAGCTTGGGCGGGAGTGGGGACATTCAGTACTTC.

The DNA of the CDR3 is TGTGCCAGCAGTTTCGGACAGGGGCATATCGACGAGCAGTACTTC. It codes for CASSFGQGHIDEQYF. The chain combines TRBV7-9 with TRBJ2-7; 9 bases map to TRBD1. Germline V lookup: CDR1 SEHNR, CDR2 FQNEAQ (reference sequence). V gave up 6 bases and J gave up 5 bases; unmatched junction bases: 11. This CDR3 region has 15 residues.

Only one count was recorded for this clone. The J gene is TRBJ2-5, the V gene TRBV7-8; D possibly corresponds to TRBD1 (5 bases). The CDR3 covers 15 residues. V was trimmed by 3 bases and J by 10 bases, leaving 21 bases between them. Per germline, CDR1 SGHVS and CDR2 FQNEAQ. The CDR3 loop is CASSFPGQGVILQYF. The CDR3, as DNA: TGTGCCAGCAGCTTCCCCGGACAAGGGGTGATTCTCCAGTACTTC.

Turning to this clone: Within the sample, other DNA sequences also encode this same CDR3. This rearrangement joins TRBV27 to TRBJ2-7; D is unclear. The CDR3 contains 11 residues. In germline, CDR1 is MNHEY, CDR2 SMNVEV (reference sequence). The V gene lost 3 bases and the J gene lost 6 bases, with 6 bases spanning the gap. CDR3 DNA: TGTGCCAGCAGTTTGTCAGGCGAGCAGTACTTC. This translates into CASSLSGEQYF.